This T cell receptor (beta chain) was profiled in a study of cytomegalovirus exposure and HLA in healthy donors. Study-wide findings and caveats: Fewer N-insertions (relative to the roughly 730-donor mean) were reportedly seen in an Asian-associated ancestry cluster in a later analysis. Several of the most significant clusters appeared, in a later analysis, to be linked to common viral pathogens. Researchers counted 164 TCR beta chains as cytomegalovirus-associated.

To note about this clone: Its antigen is still unknown.

It was with 60 Vbeta and 13 Jbeta primers that the PCR ran. Only in-frame clones appear in the TCRdb table, and some are missing; sequencing was by immunoSEQ multiplex PCR. The sample gives about 190,000 clones, 75% to 90% of which show up once; 1.3% is in the top ten. CDR3 length: 14 residues. Germline CDR1 is SNHLY and CDR2 is FYNNEI. Source material: PBMCs. The V call is TRBV2, the J call TRBJ2-5, with a tentative D call TRBD2 (6 bases). The closer fit of TRBJ2-7 to the DNA end suggests the J call may be wrong. The receptor's source is a man under 40 in good health and CMV-seronegative. CDR3 residues: CASSEAMRDYEQYF. The CDR3 DNA follows: TGTGCCAGCAGTGAAGCTATGCGGGACTACGAGCAGTACTTC.